The 28 T cell receptor beta chains in this list originate from one sample, sequenced in a study of blood T cell repertoires in COVID-19. Clones were sequenced by immunoSEQ multiplex PCR, and TCRdb holds only the in-frame ones, with some missing. The sample carries a few hundred thousand clones, approximately 90% recorded once. The sequenced sample was PBMCs or T cells enriched from blood (not recorded which). The source of these receptors is a man aged 18 to 35 with acute COVID-19.

CDR3 DNA sequence: TGCGCCAGCCAGGGAGGTGGCTATGGCTACACCTTC. Protein: CASQGGGYGYTF. The gene calls are TRBV10-2 and TRBJ1-2; possibly TRBD1 for D (5 bases). Trimming removed 8 bases at V and 4 bases at J, with 11 bases between. Germline V gene data show CDR1 as WSHSY and CDR2 as SAAADI. The CDR3 loop spans 12 amino acids.

The chain uses TRBV11-3 and TRBJ2-1, with 11 bases fitting TRBD2. Unmatched junction bases numbered 12, after V lost 2 bases and J lost 9 bases. This CDR3 comprises 17 residues. Germline V CDR1 and CDR2: SGHNT, YENEEA. The CDR3 nucleotides read TGTGCCAGCAGCTTACGCGGGAGTAGCGGGAGGGCCGGTGAGCAGTTCTTC. It is translated as CASSLRGSSGRAGEQFF.

The chain carries TRBV10-3 and TRBJ2-7; 7 bases line up with TRBD1. The CDR3 is made up of 14 amino acids. Germline CDR1 is ENHRY and CDR2 is SYGVKD. With 4 bases clipped from V and 1 base from J, the junction kept 4 bases outside the gene matches. CDR3 coding DNA: TGTGCCATCAGTGTGCAGGGGGATTCCTACGAGCAGTACTTC. Translated: CAISVQGDSYEQYF.

V and J are TRBV6-5 and TRBJ2-1; 9 bases map to TRBD1. Germline lookup yields CDR1 MNHEY and CDR2 SVGAGI. The CDR3 consists of 15 residues. V was pared by 3 bases and J by 4 bases, with 4 bases of the junction left unmatched. In DNA form, the CDR3 reads TGTGCCAGCAGTTATACAGGACAGGGGTACAATGAGCAGTTCTTC. This sequence encodes CASSYTGQGYNEQFF.

J is TRBJ2-7 and V is TRBV4-1; D is perhaps TRBD2 (5 bases). Germline V gives CDR1 MGHRA, CDR2 YSYEKL. Trimming pared 0 bases from V and 3 bases from J, leaving 12 bases between. The CDR3 is 15 amino acids. CDR3 in amino acids: CASSQESSPYYEQYF. DNA for the CDR3: TGCGCCAGCAGCCAAGAGTCTAGCCCCTACTACGAGCAGTACTTC.

The chain links TRBV4-1 to TRBJ1-1; perhaps TRBD1 as D (5 bases). Germline assignment: CDR1 MGHRA and CDR2 YSYEKL. The ends were cut back, 4 bases at V and 0 bases at J, with 15 bases in the middle. The CDR3 loop spans 16 amino acids. For the CDR3, the DNA is TGCGCCAGCAGCCCAAGGGTGGCAGGGATGAACACTGAAGCTTTCTTT. Its protein is CASSPRVAGMNTEAFF.

The chain is built from TRBV29-1 and TRBJ1-1; TRBD1 agrees at 9 bases. The V and J ends lost 7 bases and 3 bases, in that order; junction bases with no gene match: 6. This CDR3 region has 13 residues. The germline V gene has CDR1 SQVTM and CDR2 ANQGSEA. CDR3 in DNA: TGCAGCGCTAGGACAGGGGACTACACTGAAGCTTTCTTT. It codes for CSARTGDYTEAFF. Full variable domain (outside the CDR3, taken from reference TRBV29-1 and TRBJ1-1): SAVISQKPSRDICQRGTSLTIQCQVDSQVTMMFWYRQQPGQSLTLIATANQGSEATYESGFVIDKFPISRPNLTFSTLTVSNMSPEDSSIYLCSARTGDYTEAFFGQGTRLTVV.

The sample holds one count of this clone. The CDR3 protein is CASSITYSTDTQYF. In DNA, the CDR3 is TGTGCCAGTAGTATTACATATAGCACAGATACGCAGTATTTT. V gene TRBV19 combines with J gene TRBJ2-3, with no clear D. This CDR3 has 14 residues. Per germline, CDR1 LNHDA and CDR2 SQIVND (reference sequence). V dropped 3 bases and J dropped 0 bases, with 7 bases sitting between them.

CDR3 sequence: CASSSMGGSRETQYF. The CDR3 DNA follows: TGTGCCAGCAGCTCCATGGGGGGGTCCAGGGAGACCCAGTACTTC. The chain employs TRBV11-2 and TRBJ2-5; 7 bases line up with TRBD2. V gave up 4 bases and J gave up 5 bases; unmatched junction bases: 10. The CDR3 runs to 15 residues. Germline-derived CDR1 and CDR2 are SGHAT and FQNNGV.

The V and J genes are TRBV19 and TRBJ2-1; D perhaps matches TRBD1 (5 bases). The CDR3 length is 14 residues. Trimming took off 9 bases at V and 3 bases at J, with 15 bases between the two ends. CDR1 LNHDA and CDR2 SQIVND come from the germline V gene (reference sequence). CDR3 coding DNA: TGTGCCAGAGGTGGGGCCGCGAGCTACAATGAGCAGTTCTTC. Protein: CARGGAASYNEQFF. Using reference TRBV19 and TRBJ2-1 for the parts outside the CDR3, the full variable domain is DGGITQSPKYLFRKEGQNVTLSCEQNLNHDAMYWYRQDPGQGLRLIYYSQIVNDFQKGDIAEGYSVSREKKESFPLTVTSAQKNPTAFYLCARGGAASYNEQFFGPGTRLTVL.

This chain joins TRBV18 and TRBJ2-1; perhaps TRBD1 as D (6 bases). Germline V gene sequence: CDR1 KGHSH, CDR2 LQKENI. Trimming removed 2 bases at V and 7 bases at J, with 15 bases between. This CDR3 has 15 amino acids. In DNA form, the CDR3 reads TGTGCCAGCTCACCAGGGGGCATATCGAGGAATGAGCAGTTCTTC. It encodes CASSPGGISRNEQFF.

V usage is TRBV19 and J usage is TRBJ1-2; unclear D gene. The germline gives CDR1 LNHDA, CDR2 SQIVND (reference sequence). The CDR3 is 13 residues long. Trimming took off 3 bases at V and 4 bases at J, with 9 bases between the two ends. The CDR3 sequence is CASSIGLGYGYTF. The CDR3 nucleotides are TGTGCCAGTAGTATCGGACTGGGCTATGGCTACACCTTC.

CDR3 amino acids: CASSQDSGALLSGANVLTF. CDR3 sequence (DNA): TGTGCCAGCAGCCAAGATTCAGGGGCCCTCCTCTCTGGGGCCAACGTCCTGACTTTC. The rearrangement uses TRBV4-2 and TRBJ2-6; weak D call: TRBD1 (6 bases). Trimming shortened V by 0 bases and J by 0 bases, and 15 bases separated the two germline ends. The CDR3 is made up of 19 amino acids. CDR1 and CDR2 (germline): LGHNA, YNFKEQ.

V usage is TRBV4-1 and J usage is TRBJ1-1; 7 positions match TRBD1. The CDR3 sequence is 15 residues long. The germline V gene encodes CDR1 MGHRA and CDR2 YSYEKL. The V segment lost 4 bases and the J segment 2 bases; nucleotides outside the gene matches: 7. The CDR3 nucleotides are TGCGCCAGCAGCCCCGTGGCAGGGGGTAACACTGAAGCTTTCTTT. Protein product: CASSPVAGGNTEAFF.

The V gene is TRBV5-1, the J gene TRBJ2-5, with TRBD1 identical over 7 bases. J was trimmed by 3 bases and V by 6 bases; bases with no gene match: 8. Germline CDR1 reads SGHRS; CDR2 reads YFSETQ. This CDR3 spans 14 amino acids. In DNA, the CDR3 is TGCGCCAGCAAGGTCCCCGGGACAGAAGAGACCCAGTACTTC. Translated: CASKVPGTEETQYF.

The chain recombines TRBV30 with TRBJ2-3, with D possibly TRBD1 on 5 matching bases. V was pared by 5 bases and J by 2 bases, with 17 bases between. Germline-derived CDR1 and CDR2 are GTSNPN and SVGIG (reference sequence). The CDR3 length is 15 residues. The CDR3 sequence is CAWSPRGPYTDTQYF. DNA for the CDR3: TGTGCCTGGTCCCCTAGGGGCCCTTACACAGATACGCAGTATTTT.

The rearrangement joins TRBV30 to TRBJ2-3, with a weak D call TRBD2 (6 bases). V was shortened by 3 bases and J by 2 bases, with 15 bases between the two germline ends. Germline values: CDR1 GTSNPN, CDR2 SVGIG (reference sequence). The CDR3 has 15 residues. The CDR3 spells CAWRSRAGITDTQYF. Here the CDR3 DNA reads TGTGCCTGGAGGTCAAGGGCGGGGATCACAGATACGCAGTATTTT.

In its sample, this clone was seen once. The chain joins TRBV11-2 to TRBJ2-5; 8 bases agree with TRBD2. The CDR3 runs 15 residues. Germline V gene lookup returns CDR1 SGHAT and CDR2 FQNNGV. Losses at the gene ends were 6 bases for V and 5 bases for J; bases not matched to a gene: 11. As DNA, the CDR3 is TGTGCCAGCAGTTACCCCCAGCGGGAGCAGGAGACCCAGTACTTC. Translated: CASSYPQREQETQYF.

The rearrangement links TRBV28 to TRBJ2-7; 8 positions agree with TRBD2. Trimming cost V 6 bases and J 4 bases; bases outside gene matches: 8. The CDR3 is made up of 14 amino acids. Germline CDR1 and CDR2: MDHEN and SYDVKM. CDR3 bases: TGTGCCAGCAGCCTTGAGCGGGAGAGGTACGAGCAGTACTTC. Protein product: CASSLERERYEQYF.

As DNA, the CDR3 is TGTGCCAGCATGCTAGAGTGGAATGAGCAGTTCTTC. Amino acids: CASMLEWNEQFF. This sequence joins TRBV2 and TRBJ2-1; D gene uncertain. Germline CDR1 SNHLY, CDR2 FYNNEI. CDR3 length: 12 amino acids. Trimming cost V 7 bases and J 7 bases, with 11 bases left between them.

The chain has TRBV12-5 and TRBJ1-3; the D gene is possibly TRBD1 (5 bases). The V gene's germline CDR1 is LGHNT and CDR2 FRNRAP. The CDR3 covers 14 residues. Trimming cost V 10 bases and J 2 bases, with 15 bases left between them. The CDR3 DNA follows: TGTGCTAATTCCCTGGAGGGGACTGGAAACACCATATATTTT. This sequence encodes CANSLEGTGNTIYF.

The V gene is TRBV9, the J gene TRBJ2-3; 9 bases line up with TRBD2. Germline V gives CDR1 SGDLS, CDR2 YYNGEE. The CDR3 is 16 residues long. The V gene end was trimmed by 1 base and the J gene end by 3 bases; junction bases not matched to a gene: 6. DNA for the CDR3: TGTGCCAGCAGCGTACGCGGGAGGGGGAGGACAGATACGCAGTATTTT. Protein: CASSVRGRGRTDTQYF.

V gene TRBV20-1 combines with J gene TRBJ2-3, with 7 bases identical to TRBD2. V lost 8 bases and J lost 4; bases outside the gene matches: 3. The CDR3 has 11 amino acids. Germline V gives CDR1 DFQATT, CDR2 SNEGSKA (reference sequence). CDR3 sequence reads: CSSGDPDTQYF. The CDR3 coding sequence is TGCAGTAGCGGGGACCCAGATACGCAGTATTTT.

The chain has TRBV30 and TRBJ1-3; D not certain. The CDR3 consists of 12 residues. Germline V gene data show CDR1 as GTSNPN and CDR2 as SVGIG (reference sequence). Trimming pared 3 bases from V and 2 bases from J, leaving 5 bases between. Here the CDR3 DNA reads TGTGCCTGGAGCGCGGCTGGAAACACCATATATTTT. This translates into CAWSAAGNTIYF.

This clone appeared a single time. The CDR3 protein is CASSLVALANYNEQFF. The CDR3 bases are TGTGCCAGCAGCTTAGTCGCCCTAGCGAATTACAATGAGCAGTTCTTC. This rearrangement joins TRBV7-8 to TRBJ2-1; possibly TRBD2 for D (6 bases). V lost 1 base and J 4 bases, leaving 14 bases between the germline ends. CDR1 is SGHVS and CDR2 is FQNEAQ in the germline V gene. This CDR3 spans 16 amino acids.

The CDR3 DNA reads as TGTGCCAGCAGCTTAGCGGGACACGGCTTTGAGCAGTACTTC. Its protein product is CASSLAGHGFEQYF. The chain employs TRBV7-9 and TRBJ2-7; D is possibly TRBD1 (6 bases). CDR3 length: 14 residues. Per germline, CDR1 SEHNR and CDR2 FQNEAQ (reference sequence). The ends were cut back, 0 bases at V and 7 bases at J, with 13 bases in the middle. Variable domain in full (rest from reference TRBV7-9 and TRBJ2-7): DTGVSQNPRHKITKRGQNVTFRCDPISEHNRLYWYRQTLGQGPEFLTYFQNEAQLEKSRLLSDRFSAERPKGSFSTLEIQRTEQGDSAMYLCASSLAGHGFEQYFGPGTRLTVT.

The chain combines TRBV7-9 with TRBJ1-2, with 9 positions matching TRBD1. The CDR3 totals 15 residues. The germline CDR1 and CDR2 sequences are SEHNR and FQNEAQ (reference sequence). V lost 5 bases, J lost 3 bases, and 7 bases stayed unmatched. CDR3 in amino acids: CASSPRTGEDYGYTF. The CDR3 nucleotides are TGTGCCAGCAGCCCGAGGACAGGGGAGGACTATGGCTACACCTTC.

The chain joins TRBV5-5 to TRBJ2-3; 7 positions agree with TRBD1. The germline gives CDR1 SGHKS, CDR2 YYEKEE (reference sequence). This CDR3 contains 14 residues. V was pared by 3 bases and J by 5 bases, with 6 bases of the junction left unmatched. CDR3 in DNA: TGTGCCAGCAGCTCGGGGACAGCCGGAGATACGCAGTATTTT. This encodes CASSSGTAGDTQYF.